The 24 T cell receptor beta chains in this list originate from one sample, sequenced in a study of beta chain features in type 1 diabetes. Study outcomes and limitations: People with Type 1 diabetes carried modestly yet significantly shorter TCRB CDR3s in all four CD4+ subsets.

For these receptors, no antigen is known. What was sequenced were expressed TCRB transcripts, since all of the isolated RNA had been reverse transcribed. The method was immunoSEQ multiplex PCR; TCRdb's version includes in-frame clones alone and lacks a portion of them. The sample carries more than 95,000 clones, roughly 17% recorded once. Sample: central memory CD4+ T cells from blood. These receptors all stem from a man aged 18 to 35 with type 1 diabetes.

The chain uses TRBV28 and TRBJ1-3; D is unresolved. CDR1 is MDHEN, CDR2 SYDVKM, per germline. The CDR3 extends over 13 amino acids. Trimming left V 5 bases short and J 2 bases short, with 7 bases between. The CDR3 loop is CASSPTTGNTIYF. The CDR3 region has the DNA TGTGCCAGCAGTCCTACGACTGGAAACACCATATATTTT.

The chain uses TRBV7-2 and TRBJ1-3; no firm D call. Germline CDR1 and CDR2: SGHTA and FQGNSA. The CDR3 sequence is 17 residues long. V dropped 0 bases and J dropped 2 bases, with 14 bases sitting between them. CDR3 sequence: CASSLAQSGFAGNTIYF. The CDR3 DNA is TGTGCCAGCAGCTTAGCGCAATCCGGATTCGCTGGAAACACCATATATTTT.

This sequence joins TRBV7-9 and TRBJ2-2; D is unresolved. The germline gives CDR1 SEHNR, CDR2 FQNEAQ (reference sequence). The CDR3 length is 14 residues. The V and J ends lost 5 bases and 3 bases respectively, with 10 bases between them. In DNA form, the CDR3 reads TGTGCCAGCAGCCAGACTCGGGACACCGGGGAGCTGTTTTTT. As protein: CASSQTRDTGELFF.

The rearrangement joins TRBV7-2 to TRBJ2-1; maybe TRBD1 (5 bases). Germline-derived CDR1 and CDR2 are SGHTA and FQGNSA. V was cut by 1 base and J by 6 bases, with 19 bases left in between. The CDR3 has 17 amino acids. DNA of the CDR3: TGTGCCAGCAGCTTAGACAGTGGGGCGAAACAGAGCAATGAGCAGTTCTTC. Its protein product is CASSLDSGAKQSNEQFF.

The V gene is TRBV7-6, the J gene TRBJ2-5; D call uncertain. V lost 5 bases to trimming and J lost 6 bases, with 7 bases between them. There are 11 residues in the CDR3. Looked up from germline, CDR1 is SGHVS and CDR2 is FNYEAQ. CDR3 nucleotide sequence: TGTGCCAGCAGCCAAGTAAAGACCCAGTACTTC. It encodes CASSQVKTQYF. Supplemented by reference TRBV7-6 and TRBJ2-5, the full variable domain reads GAGVSQSPRYKVTKRGQDVALRCDPISGHVSLYWYRQALGQGPEFLTYFNYEAQQDKSGLPNDRFSAERPEGSISTLTIQRTEQRDSAMYRCASSQVKTQYFGPGTRLLVL.

This clone was seen more than once but under ten times. Here the CDR3 DNA reads TGTGCCAGCAGGGGACCCGGCTATGAGCAGTTCTTC. It codes for CASRGPGYEQFF. J is TRBJ2-1 and V is TRBV25-1; D is perhaps TRBD1 or TRBD2 (5 bases each). The CDR3 is made up of 12 amino acids. Trimming stripped 6 bases from V and 8 bases from J, with 11 bases between. Germline V lookup: CDR1 MGHDK, CDR2 SYGVNS.

A few counts support this clone. V gene TRBV2 combines with J gene TRBJ2-2, with unresolved D. V lost 3 bases to trimming and J lost 7 bases, with 6 bases between them. The CDR3 runs 12 residues. Germline loops: CDR1 SNHLY, CDR2 FYNNEI. CDR3: CASSESGGELFF. CDR3 DNA: TGTGCCAGCAGTGAGAGTGGCGGGGAGCTGTTTTTT. The full variable domain, in which reference TRBV2 and TRBJ2-2 provide the parts outside the CDR3, is EPEVTQTPSHQVTQMGQEVILRCVPISNHLYFYWYRQILGQKVEFLVSFYNNEISEKSEIFDDQFSVERPDGSNFTLKIRSTKLEDSAMYFCASSESGGELFFGEGSRLTVL.

CDR3 DNA: TGTGCCACCAGCAGAGAAAGGACAGATATCTACGATGAGCAGTACTTC. It codes for CATSRERTDIYDEQYF. The chain joins TRBV15 to TRBJ2-7; a possible D gene is TRBD1 (6 bases). The CDR3 consists of 16 residues. The germline V gene encodes CDR1 LNHNV and CDR2 YYDKDF (reference sequence). V lost 0 bases and J lost 7, with 19 bases in between.

This clone has just a few counts. A far larger clone is one base from this, pointing to a likely read error. Distinct nucleotide sequences in the sample also encode this CDR3. J is TRBJ2-1 and V is TRBV28; D unclear. The germline V and J ends were trimmed by 2 bases and 5 bases, with 1 base remaining between them. Germline CDR1 reads MDHEN; CDR2 reads SYDVKM. The CDR3 sequence is 11 residues long. CDR3 coding DNA: TGTGCCAGCAGTTTAAACAATGAGCAGTTCTTC. It specifies CASSLNNEQFF.

The chain uses TRBV28 and TRBJ1-6, with 8 bases lining up with TRBD1. V shed 5 bases and J 10 bases; nucleotides not matched to a gene: 10. The CDR3 extends over 15 amino acids. Germline assignment: CDR1 MDHEN and CDR2 SYDVKM. In nucleotides, the CDR3 is TGTGCCAGCAGTACTACTTGGACAGGGAACTCACCCCTCCACTTT. It specifies CASSTTWTGNSPLHF.

This clone has just a few counts. The chain uses TRBV5-4 and TRBJ2-3, with a possible D match to TRBD2 (6 bases). Trimming stripped 2 bases from V and 4 bases from J, with 17 bases between. This CDR3 comprises 16 residues. Per germline, CDR1 SGHNT and CDR2 YYREEE (reference sequence). The CDR3 bases are TGTGCCAGCAGCTTCCGGGGGTCGCGGGACTCAGATACGCAGTATTTT. Translated, it gives CASSFRGSRDSDTQYF. Based on the CDR3 plus reference TRBV5-4 and TRBJ2-3, the full variable domain is ETGVTQSPTHLIKTRGQQVTLRCSSQSGHNTVSWYQQALGQGPQFIFQYYREEENGRGNFPPRFSGLQFPNYSSELNVNALELDDSALYLCASSFRGSRDSDTQYFGPGTRLTVL.

Remarks on this clone: Other nucleotide sequences from this sample produce the same CDR3. V usage is TRBV5-6 and J usage is TRBJ2-3; D unresolved. CDR3 length equals 13 residues. CDR1 is SGHDT and CDR2 is YYEEEE in the germline V gene. The germline V and J ends were trimmed by 0 bases and 2 bases, with 4 bases remaining between them. CDR3 loop: CASSLAPTDTQYF. CDR3 in DNA: TGTGCCAGCAGCTTGGCCCCCACAGATACGCAGTATTTT.

The chain joins TRBV7-2 to TRBJ1-5, with 9 bases that match TRBD1. The CDR3 sequence is 16 residues long. V trimming: 3 bases; J trimming: 5 bases; junction bases outside the gene matches: 8. Germline-derived CDR1 and CDR2 are SGHTA and FQGNSA. CDR3 DNA: TGTGCCAGCAGCTTGGGGGACAGGGATGGGGATCAGCCCCAGCATTTT. Translation: CASSLGDRDGDQPQHF.

This clone was picked up many times. Other DNA sequences in this sample translate to the same CDR3. The CDR3 protein is CASSEGAGTEAFF. Here the CDR3 DNA reads TGTGCCAGCAGTGAAGGGGCCGGCACTGAAGCTTTCTTT. J is TRBJ1-1 and V is TRBV2; D unclear. Trimming took 1 base from V and 4 from J, leaving 7 bases between them. CDR1 and CDR2 from the germline V gene are SNHLY and FYNNEI. The CDR3 is 13 residues long.

The chain has TRBV28 and TRBJ2-2; D uncertain. Trimming stripped 4 bases from V and 6 bases from J, with 3 bases between. CDR1 and CDR2 from the germline V gene are MDHEN and SYDVKM. CDR3 length equals 11 residues. The CDR3 DNA follows: TGTGCCAGCAGTTCCGCCGGGGAGCTGTTTTTT. Translation gives CASSSAGELFF.

This chain connects TRBV5-1 to TRBJ1-1; possibly TRBD1 for D (6 bases). The CDR3 length is 15 residues. The germline V gene has CDR1 SGHRS and CDR2 YFSETQ. V gave up 4 bases and J gave up 0 bases, with 13 bases separating them. The CDR3 region has the DNA TGCGCCAGCAGCCCCCAAGCAGGGGTGAACACTGAAGCTTTCTTT. As protein: CASSPQAGVNTEAFF.

V and J are TRBV5-1 and TRBJ2-7; 8 bases are shared with TRBD2. This CDR3 has 15 amino acids. Per germline, CDR1 SGHRS and CDR2 YFSETQ. The J segment lost 5 bases and the V segment lost 1 base, leaving 8 bases of the junction unmatched. The chain's CDR3 is CASSLITSGRNEQYF. The DNA for the CDR3 is TGCGCCAGCAGCTTGATTACTAGCGGTAGGAACGAGCAGTACTTC. The full variable domain, with the rest looked up from reference TRBV5-1 and TRBJ2-7, is KAGVTQTPRYLIKTRGQQVTLSCSPISGHRSVSWYQQTPGQGLQFLFEYFSETQRNKGNFPGRFSGRQFSNSRSEMNVSTLELGDSALYLCASSLITSGRNEQYFGPGTRLTVT.

This clone was observed a handful of times. The V and J genes are TRBV7-9 and TRBJ2-1; D unclear. The CDR3 runs 16 residues. The germline V and J ends were trimmed by 2 bases and 5 bases, with 16 bases remaining between them. Germline V gene sequence: CDR1 SEHNR, CDR2 FQNEAQ (reference sequence). Here the CDR3 DNA reads TGTGCCAGCAGCTTATTCGGAAGTCCAGACCACAATGAGCAGTTCTTC. This sequence encodes CASSLFGSPDHNEQFF.

In this sample, this clone turned up many times. V usage is TRBV30 and J usage is TRBJ2-3; 8 bases are shared with TRBD1. V trimming: 0 bases; J trimming: 4 bases; junction bases outside the gene matches: 6. The CDR3 has 15 residues. Germline CDR1 and CDR2: GTSNPN and SVGIG (reference sequence). Here the CDR3 reads CAWSVGQGGPDTQYF. As DNA, the CDR3 is TGTGCCTGGAGTGTAGGACAGGGAGGTCCAGATACGCAGTATTTT.

The rearrangement uses TRBV6-5 and TRBJ1-1, with 7 bases identical to TRBD1. The CDR3 loop spans 13 amino acids. Germline-derived CDR1 and CDR2 are MNHEY and SVGAGI. The trim removed 7 bases at V and 4 bases at J, leaving 6 bases unmatched. CDR3 DNA: TGTGCCAGCATTCAGGGGGGGAGCACTGAAGCTTTCTTT. Protein: CASIQGGSTEAFF.

V usage is TRBV7-3 and J usage is TRBJ2-7; tentative D call: TRBD1 (5 bases). The germline gives CDR1 SGHTA, CDR2 FQGTGA. This CDR3 comprises 16 residues. Trimming took off 3 bases at V and 2 bases at J, with 17 bases between the two ends. CDR3 amino acids: CASSFLQQAIAYEQYF. CDR3 DNA sequence: TGTGCCAGCAGCTTTTTACAACAGGCCATTGCCTACGAGCAGTACTTC.

In its sample, this clone was seen a few times. The chain uses TRBV6-5 and TRBJ2-1; no firm D call. Trimming pared 2 bases from V and 5 bases from J, leaving 16 bases between. Germline lookup yields CDR1 MNHEY and CDR2 SVGAGI. This CDR3 contains 16 residues. CDR3 bases: TGTGCCAGCAGTTACCGACTTGGGGTATCAGACAATGAGCAGTTCTTC. Protein sequence: CASSYRLGVSDNEQFF.

This clone was counted ten times or more. The chain's CDR3 is CASSTSGTSGPSTDTQYF. In nucleotides, the CDR3 is TGCGCCAGCAGCACCTCCGGGACTAGCGGGCCTAGCACAGATACGCAGTATTTT. This chain uses TRBV5-1 with TRBJ2-3; 12 nucleotides agree with TRBD2. The CDR3 has 18 residues. V dropped 4 bases and J dropped 0; count of bases not matched to a gene: 9. Germline V lookup: CDR1 SGHRS, CDR2 YFSETQ.

The chain employs TRBV20-1 and TRBJ2-2, with 8 bases lining up with TRBD2. This CDR3 spans 11 amino acids. V shed 5 bases and J 15 bases; nucleotides not matched to a gene: 8. Germline-derived CDR1 and CDR2 are DFQATT and SNEGSKA (reference sequence). CDR3 sequence (DNA): TGCAGTGCTTCCGGGGGGGCGCGATTGTTTTTT. It is translated as CSASGGARLFF.